This passage covers 7 T cell receptor beta chains from one sample sequenced in a study of tissue T cells after allogeneic stem cell transplantation. Sequencing was performed with immunoSEQ multiplex PCR; in TCRdb, only in-frame clones are kept and a portion is missing. The table includes under 50,000 clones, roughly 92% detected once. Sequencing was performed on blood, taken before transplantation. Receptors were obtained from a woman aged 40-75 years who later had graft-versus-host disease after an allogeneic stem cell transplant.

V is TRBV7-8 and J is TRBJ1-6, with TRBD1 identical over 8 bases. Germline CDR1 and CDR2: SGHVS and FQNEAQ. J was trimmed by 10 bases and V by 7 bases; bases with no gene match: 6. This CDR3 is 13 amino acids long. CDR3 loop: CASKLQGDSPLHF. Here the CDR3 DNA reads TGTGCCAGCAAACTACAGGGGGACTCACCCCTCCACTTT.

This clone appeared a single time. The rearrangement links TRBV14 to TRBJ1-5, with a tentative D call TRBD1 (5 bases). The CDR3 sequence is 13 residues long. Germline values: CDR1 SGHDN, CDR2 FVKESK. The V and J ends lost 4 bases and 7 bases respectively, with 11 bases between them. The CDR3 nucleotides read TGTGCCAGCAGCCTGGGACTCCACCAGCCCCAGCATTTT. This gives the protein CASSLGLHQPQHF.

The rearrangement joins TRBV7-9 to TRBJ2-1, with D perhaps matching TRBD1 (5 bases). CDR3 length equals 16 residues. From germline, CDR1 is SEHNR and CDR2 FQNEAQ (reference sequence). V lost 1 base to trimming and J lost 8 bases, with 18 bases between them. CDR3 in DNA: TGTGCCAGCAGCTTAGATTCCTGGACAAACCGGCATGAGCAGTTCTTC. Amino acid sequence: CASSLDSWTNRHEQFF.

A word on this clone: This sample includes further DNA sequences coding for the same CDR3. The J gene is TRBJ1-1, the V gene TRBV28; D possibly corresponds to TRBD1 (6 bases). Per the germline V gene, CDR1 is MDHEN and CDR2 is SYDVKM. V dropped 6 bases and J dropped 4 bases, with 15 bases sitting between them. The CDR3 has 14 amino acids. CDR3 protein: CASSLGGGRTEAFF. CDR3 nucleotide sequence: TGTGCCAGCAGCCTCGGGGGGGGGCGCACTGAAGCTTTCTTT.

This clone was counted a single time. This chain joins TRBV30 and TRBJ1-3; TRBD1 matches 7 bases. CDR1 is GTSNPN, CDR2 SVGIG, per germline (reference sequence). The CDR3 has 15 amino acids. The J segment lost 8 bases and the V segment lost 1 base, leaving 11 bases of the junction unmatched. CDR3 amino acids: CAWSGGQGVPYTIYF. The CDR3 region has the DNA TGTGCCTGGAGTGGAGGGCAGGGGGTCCCTTACACCATATATTTT.

The V and J genes are TRBV19 and TRBJ1-2; a possible D gene is TRBD1 (5 bases). The V gene lost 3 bases and the J gene lost 8 bases, with 10 bases spanning the gap. Germline CDR1 is LNHDA and CDR2 is SQIVND (reference sequence). The CDR3 spans 12 residues. CDR3 DNA: TGTGCCAGTAGTATGGGGGACCGGGGCTACACCTTC. Amino acid sequence: CASSMGDRGYTF.

The chain recombines TRBV6-5 with TRBJ2-7; weak D call: TRBD1 (6 bases). Trimming removed 6 bases from V and 1 base from J, with 16 bases in between. CDR3 size: 15 residues. Germline CDR1 is MNHEY and CDR2 is SVGAGI. This CDR3 reads CASRRTIDRSYEQYF. DNA for the CDR3: TGTGCCAGCAGACGTACAATAGACAGGTCCTACGAGCAGTACTTC.